The clone carrying this TCR beta chain came up a few times. This entry belongs to a study of T-cell memory formation after mild COVID-19. Study in general: The TCR clusters were mostly specific to one donor.

TCRdb reprocessed the 5' RACE reads via MiXCR and lists one record per CDR3 protein. This sample carries roughly 89,000 distinct CDR3 sequences, roughly 16% of them seen once, and the ten largest clones take roughly two fifths. Trimming stripped 1 base from V and 1 base from J, with 8 bases between. The germline CDR1 and CDR2 sequences are SGHRS and YFSETQ. This CDR3 region has 14 residues. Specimen: PBMCs or a T cell subset sorted from them (not recorded which). The sequence derives from a man between 18 and 29 years old who had mild COVID-19 (a few samples of this study predate the infection). Cell type and time point are not known. V is TRBV5-1 and J is TRBJ1-1; D uncertain. This CDR3 is CASSLLPQNTEAFF. CDR3 nucleotide sequence: TGCGCCAGCAGCTTGCTCCCCCAGAACACTGAAGCTTTCTTT.